This T cell receptor (beta chain) derives from a study of OX40 agonist ivuxolimab in advanced cancers. About the research overall: Patients with prior anti-PD-1, anti-PD-L1 or anti-CTLA-4 therapy were eligible; 35% to 50% had some. Study-wide results and limits: On average, CD8+ T cells showed a greater number of expanded clones than CD4+.

Points on this clone: As yet, its antigen is unknown.

Profiling relied on immunoSEQ multiplex PCR, and the TCRdb table lists in-frame clones only, not all of them. The sample has around 30,000 clones, 70% to 80% seen once. Trimming stripped 7 bases from V and 1 base from J, with 16 bases between. The CDR3 consists of 16 residues. Germline CDR1 and CDR2: MNHNY and SVGAGI (reference sequence). This clonotype was obtained from an adult with an advanced solid tumor such as melanoma, head and neck, liver or kidney cancer. The input for sequencing was CD4+ or CD8+ T cells sorted from blood, taken in a trial of the OX40 agonist ivuxolimab. This rearrangement joins TRBV6-6 to TRBJ2-2; D possibly matches TRBD1 or TRBD2 (6 bases each). The CDR3, as DNA: TGTGCCAGCACGACATCTGGGGGGCGGAACACCGGGGAGCTGTTTTTT. Protein product: CASTTSGGRNTGELFF.